This entry is about one T cell receptor beta chain. Its binding antigen is unknown. No quality values exist for individual bases; no much larger clone is one base distant. This entry belongs to a study of T cells in Graves' hyperthyroidism and ophthalmopathy (dated by TCRdb to between 2017 and 2020). A note on the overall study: Peripheral blood was collected at initial diagnosis, before any treatment. TCR V-J signatures able to tell the groups apart were searched for in a discovery cohort of about a hundred patients, of whom more than 40 had Graves' ophthalmopathy and roughly 57 had stable Graves' hyperthyroidism. An independent validation cohort of fewer than 20 hyperthyroidism patients and over 15 patients who later progressed to ophthalmopathy tested prospective prediction of ophthalmopathy. The approximately 100 discovery patients were divided at random into training and test sets in a 7:3 ratio. The study also compared thyroid tissue and blood T-cell repertoires from 5 to 7 Graves' hyperthyroidism patients. After sampling, hyperthyroidism patients received methimazole starting at 30 mg daily, and ophthalmopathy patients received high-dose intravenous methylprednisolone. TCR Vbeta CDR3 sequencing of roughly 140 peripheral blood samples (approximately 44 ophthalmopathy, roughly 72 hyperthyroidism and approximately 17 progressor patients) is reported in the paper. The study at large found these results: In validation, the model predicted progression to ophthalmopathy with just under 71% sensitivity and 72% to 85% specificity, a median of roughly seven months before onset. A 13 V-J signature model separated ophthalmopathy from stable hyperthyroidism, with approximately 87% sensitivity and about 81% specificity in cross-validation and 80%/75% in testing. Sample size was not statistically predetermined, and blinding of investigators to group allocation was not performed. Blood samples also contained most of the expanded thyroid clonotypes (frequency above 0.001), which suggests that blood repertoires may reflect thyroid immune responses.

Ophthalmopathy patients had moderately to severely active disease, with a Clinical Activity Score of 3 or more, a NOSPECS grade of 4 or more, and a disease duration of less than 3 months. The study excluded patients with uncontrolled infections, other autoimmune diseases, pregnancy or lactation. Diagnoses were based on clinical symptoms, serum thyroxine and TRAb, thyroid ultrasound and orbital computed tomography. PBMCs were isolated from 8 to 10 ml of fresh peripheral blood by Ficoll-Paque density gradient centrifugation. Trizol reagent was used to extract total RNA, and RNA quality was then checked on an Agilent 2100 Bioanalyzer. The TCR beta CDR3 regions were amplified from the RNA transcripts. For the first round of RT-PCR on the TCR CDR3, the HTBI primer set was used together with the Qiagen OneStep RT-PCR kit. The libraries were constructed in a second round of multiplex PCR and then size-selected and purified. Paired-end sequencing of the libraries was performed with 100 bp reads on an Illumina HiSeq2000. In the paper's pipeline: SOAPnuke was used to process the raw data, with reads discarded if the reads contained adapters or uncalled bases, had a mean Phred below 15, or lacked an exact constant-primer or identifier match. High-quality paired reads were merged using COPE v1.2.5, and each unique nucleotide sequence was defined as a clonotype. MiTCR v1.1 was used to align the clonotypes against IMGT TRBV, TRBD and TRBJ reference segments. Analysis was restricted to V-J combinations with a frequency above 0.0001, which covered roughly 99% of repertoires. A TCS score was defined as the ratio between F50 (clonal expansion) and ExV (chaos), using BLOSUM62-based TCRdist between CDR3 peptides within each V-J. Welch's t-statistics and random forest reduced 500 to 650 V-J features to 10 to 15, which were used in a naive Bayes classifier (R e1071). TCRdb trimmed the raw reads at Q25, called clones with MiXCR and kept productive beta chains. Rows are unified per CDR3 protein, each entry keeping the most common DNA and genes. The V and J calls were determined by TCRdb, not by the authors. Within this sample are about 640,000 distinct CDR3 sequences, with less than 25% of them counted one time only. Jointly, the top ten make up around a third of the sample.

CDR1 and CDR2 are drawn from the germline V gene: MDHEN, SYDVKM. Trimming takes 5 bases off V and 4 bases off J; junction bases not matched to a gene: 10. The cysteine opens and the phenylalanine closes a CDR3 of 16 amino acids. Only the CDR3 DNA is retained, 48 bases long and in frame from the first base. The sequencing sample was made of blood. The clonotype comes from a man aged 25 to 40 with Graves' ophthalmopathy. The chain is made from TRBV28 and TRBJ1-2; 10 central nucleotides agree with TRBD1. The DNA sequence is given as TGTGCCAGCAGTCAGACCGGGACAGGGGACGGCTATGGCTACACCTTC. This yields the protein CASSQTGTGDGYGYTF.